This T cell receptor (beta chain) was profiled in a study of esophageal squamous cell carcinoma under preoperative chemotherapy. Whole-study context: Samples included peripheral blood T cells as well as tumor-infiltrating lymphocytes.

TCRdb re-called the PCR reads with MiXCR, one entry per CDR3 protein. In the table there are about 11,000 distinct CDR3 sequences, more than 60% of which are singletons. This sample's time point: after preoperative PTX-NDP chemotherapy. A word on this clonotype: At one end the junction does not follow the germline gene, possibly because of a read error.

Germline CDR1 is SGHAT and CDR2 is FQNNGV. The CDR3 consists of 15 residues. This clonotype was sampled from a human donor with esophageal squamous cell carcinoma. The donor label of this sample is uncertain. The sample here was taken from a patient given preoperative chemotherapy. The chain combines TRBV11-2 with TRBJ2-4; D might be TRBD2 (6 bases). DNA for the CDR3: TGTGCCAGCAGCTCGGGGGTGTGTGGCACAAACACTCAGTATTTC. Translated, it gives CASSSGVCGTNTQYF.